These 15 T cell receptor beta chains share one sample of origin, sequenced in a study of CD8+CD57+ T cells in acquired aplastic anemia. Sequencing involved patients with CD8+CD57+ cell expansion previously shown by flow cytometry. Genomic DNA acted as the template from which TCR beta VDJ combination and CDR3 sequence profiling were carried out. TCRdb re-analysed the reads in MiXCR, keeping a single row per CDR3 protein. In the table there are about 150,000 distinct CDR3 sequences, approximately 44% of which are singletons. The sample taken for sequencing was sorted CD4+, CD8+, or CD8+CD57+ T cells (not recorded which) from PBMCs. The receptors stem from a human donor with aplastic anemia.

Notes on this clonotype: As the CDR3 is not closed by the conserved phenylalanine or tryptophan, this likely results from a read error. The J gene is TRBJ2-7, the V gene TRBV9; 10 nucleotides line up with TRBD1. CDR1 is SGDLS and CDR2 is YYNGEE in the germline V gene. The trim removed 3 bases at V and 7 bases at J, leaving 7 bases unmatched. The CDR3 totals 14 residues. CDR3 protein: CASSGGQGNGEQYL. CDR3 sequence (DNA): TGTGCCAGCAGCGGGGGACAGGGGAATGGAGAGCAGTACCTC.

This clonotype was detected many times. This chain links TRBV7-9 with TRBJ1-6; no definite D call. CDR3 length equals 15 residues. Germline CDR1 and CDR2: SEHNR and FQNEAQ (reference sequence). Trimming removed 5 bases at V and 10 bases at J, with 18 bases between. The CDR3 region is CASSPVGQPGSPLHF. As DNA, the CDR3 is TGTGCCAGCAGCCCTGTCGGGCAGCCGGGCTCACCCCTCCACTTT. Full variable domain (remainder filled in from reference TRBV7-9 and TRBJ1-6): DTGVSQNPRHKITKRGQNVTFRCDPISEHNRLYWYRQTLGQGPEFLTYFQNEAQLEKSRLLSDRFSAERPKGSFSTLEIQRTEQGDSAMYLCASSPVGQPGSPLHFGNGTRLTVT.

As to this clonotype: Given a much more abundant clone one base away, this may be a read error. This chain uses TRBV7-2 with TRBJ2-7; D gene uncertain. Germline CDR1 and CDR2: SGHTA and FQGNSA. The CDR3 length is 14 residues. In DNA form, the CDR3 reads TGTCCCAGCAGCTTAGGGCGGTACTCCTACGAGCAGTACTTC. It is translated as CPSSLGRYSYEQYF.

The chain combines TRBV6-1 with TRBJ1-5; the D is unclear. Germline CDR1 MNHNS, CDR2 SASEGT. The CDR3 runs to 16 residues. V lost 3 bases to trimming and J lost 3 bases, with 15 bases between them. DNA of the CDR3: TGTGCCAGCAGTGATTATGCAGGAGGTTTCAATCAGCCCCAGCATTTT. It yields the protein CASSDYAGGFNQPQHF.

The V gene is TRBV6-1, the J gene TRBJ1-4; D may be TRBD1 (6 bases). CDR1 and CDR2 (germline): MNHNS, SASEGT. CDR3 length: 13 residues. V lost 8 bases, J lost 7 bases, and 14 bases lay in between. The CDR3 protein is CASERGMGEKLFF. The CDR3 coding sequence is TGTGCCAGCGAAAGGGGGATGGGTGAAAAACTGTTTTTT.

V usage is TRBV7-2 and J usage is TRBJ2-1; the match to TRBD1 covers 7 bases. The CDR3 runs to 13 residues. The ends lost 8 bases at V and 5 bases at J; junction bases unmatched: 6. Germline V gene sequence: CDR1 SGHTA, CDR2 FQGNSA. CDR3 region: CASGQDRHNEQFF. CDR3 DNA sequence: TGTGCCAGCGGACAGGACAGGCACAATGAGCAGTTCTTC.

This clonotype has more than one count but fewer than ten. The chain joins TRBV29-1 to TRBJ2-5; D is tentatively TRBD1 or TRBD2 (5 bases each). The CDR3 is made up of 9 amino acids. Germline CDR1 is SQVTM and CDR2 is ANQGSEA. Trimming left V 1 base short and J 14 bases short, with 8 bases between. CDR3 nucleotides: TGCAGCGTTGAAGCCGGGACCTACTTC. This translates into CSVEAGTYF.

The rearrangement joins TRBV29-1 to TRBJ2-1, with 9 bases aligning to TRBD2. The length of the CDR3 is 14 residues. V shed 8 bases and J 4 bases; nucleotides not matched to a gene: 9. Per germline, CDR1 SQVTM and CDR2 ANQGSEA. The CDR3 region is CSIRLSGGYNEQFF. The CDR3 DNA sequence: TGCAGCATCCGACTTAGCGGGGGATACAATGAGCAGTTCTTC.

J is TRBJ1-4 and V is TRBV19; D may be TRBD1 (5 bases). Germline lookup yields CDR1 LNHDA and CDR2 SQIVND (reference sequence). Deletions cut 4 bases from V and 5 bases from J, with 11 bases between. The CDR3 sequence is 14 residues long. The CDR3 loop is CASSTGLINEKLFF. In DNA, the CDR3 is TGTGCCAGTAGTACGGGACTAATCAATGAAAAACTGTTTTTT.

J is TRBJ2-1 and V is TRBV10-3; the match to TRBD2 covers 9 bases. The V segment lost 7 bases and the J segment 0 bases; nucleotides outside the gene matches: 10. CDR1 ENHRY and CDR2 SYGVKD come from the germline V gene. CDR3 length: 17 residues. This CDR3 is CAINLASGTSSYNEQFF. The CDR3 region has the DNA TGTGCCATCAATTTGGCTAGCGGGACGAGCTCCTACAATGAGCAGTTCTTC.

J is TRBJ2-7 and V is TRBV19; tentative D call: TRBD2 (6 bases). V was cut by 9 bases and J by 4 bases, with 16 bases left in between. The germline V gene has CDR1 LNHDA and CDR2 SQIVND (reference sequence). The CDR3 sequence is 13 residues long. CDR3 loop: CASSSPGGYEQYF. The CDR3 DNA sequence: TGTGCCAGCAGCTCCCCTGGGGGGTACGAGCAGTACTTC.

This clonotype was seen a handful of times. A much larger clone lies a single base off, so this may be a read error. The rearrangement uses TRBV7-2 and TRBJ2-5, with D perhaps matching TRBD1 (6 bases). CDR3 size: 13 residues. Looked up from germline, CDR1 is SGHTA and CDR2 is FQGNSA. V lost 7 bases to trimming and J lost 2 bases, with 11 bases between them. CDR3 coding DNA: TGTGCCAGCACCTCCGGGACACAAGAGACCCAGTACTTC. It translates to CASTSGTQETQYF.

This clonotype showed up just a few times. V and J are TRBV2 and TRBJ2-6; 7 positions match TRBD1. V gave up 4 bases and J gave up 4 bases; unmatched junction bases: 4. Per the germline V gene, CDR1 is SNHLY and CDR2 is FYNNEI. This CDR3 has 15 amino acids. The CDR3 bases are TGTGCCAGCAGTGGTCCGGGACAGGGGGCCAACGTCCTGACTTTC. This sequence encodes CASSGPGQGANVLTF.

This clonotype appeared many times. This chain joins TRBV6-1 and TRBJ1-6; D possibly corresponds to TRBD1 (6 bases). CDR3 size: 14 residues. CDR1 MNHNS and CDR2 SASEGT come from the germline V gene. Trimming took off 6 bases at V and 7 bases at J, with 13 bases between the two ends. CDR3 sequence (DNA): TGTGCCAGCAGAGGTCTGCAGGGGAATTCACCCCTCCACTTT. Encoded protein: CASRGLQGNSPLHF.

This chain joins TRBV25-1 and TRBJ2-3, with D unresolved. The V gene lost 3 bases and the J gene lost 4 bases, with 8 bases spanning the gap. The CDR3 runs to 13 residues. Per the germline V gene, CDR1 is MGHDK and CDR2 is SYGVNS. The CDR3 bases are TGTGCCAGCAGTGAGAGTCCCGCAGATACGCAGTATTTT. Translation: CASSESPADTQYF.